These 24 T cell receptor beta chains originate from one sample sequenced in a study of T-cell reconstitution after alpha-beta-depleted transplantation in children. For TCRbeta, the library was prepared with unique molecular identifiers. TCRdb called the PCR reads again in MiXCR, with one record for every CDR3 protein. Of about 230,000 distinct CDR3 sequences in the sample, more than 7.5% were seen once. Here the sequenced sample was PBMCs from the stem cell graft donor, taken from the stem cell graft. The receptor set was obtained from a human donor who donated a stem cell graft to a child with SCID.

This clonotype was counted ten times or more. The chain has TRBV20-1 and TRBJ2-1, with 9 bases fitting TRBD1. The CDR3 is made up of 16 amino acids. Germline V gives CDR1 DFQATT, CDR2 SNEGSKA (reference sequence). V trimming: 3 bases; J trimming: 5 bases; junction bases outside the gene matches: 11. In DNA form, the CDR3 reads TGCAGTGCTAGGGGAGTTCCGGGACAGGGTGACAATGAGCAGTTCTTC. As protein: CSARGVPGQGDNEQFF.

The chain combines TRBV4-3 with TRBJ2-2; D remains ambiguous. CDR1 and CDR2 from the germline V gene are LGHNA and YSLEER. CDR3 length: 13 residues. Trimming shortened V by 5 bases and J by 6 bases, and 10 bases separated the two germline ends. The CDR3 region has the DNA TGCGCCAGCAGCAAACCCCGAGCCGGGGAGCTGTTTTTT. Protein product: CASSKPRAGELFF.

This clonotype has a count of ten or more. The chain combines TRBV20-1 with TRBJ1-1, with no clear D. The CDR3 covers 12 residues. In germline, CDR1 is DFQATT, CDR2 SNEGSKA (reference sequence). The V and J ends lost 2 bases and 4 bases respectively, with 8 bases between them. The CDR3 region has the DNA TGCAGTGCTAGACAGGAGTTCACTGAAGCTTTCTTT. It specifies CSARQEFTEAFF.

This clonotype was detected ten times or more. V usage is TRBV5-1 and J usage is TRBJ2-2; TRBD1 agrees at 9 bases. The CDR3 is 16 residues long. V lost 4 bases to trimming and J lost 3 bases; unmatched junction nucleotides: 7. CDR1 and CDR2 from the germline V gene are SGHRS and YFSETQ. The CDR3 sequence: CASSGLQGADTGELFF. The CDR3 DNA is TGCGCCAGCAGCGGCTTACAGGGGGCGGACACCGGGGAGCTGTTTTTT.

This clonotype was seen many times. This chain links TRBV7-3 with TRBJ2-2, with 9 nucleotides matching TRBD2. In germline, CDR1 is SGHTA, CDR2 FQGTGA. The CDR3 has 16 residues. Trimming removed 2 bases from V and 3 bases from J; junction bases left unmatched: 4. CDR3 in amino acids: CASSLPASGDTGELFF. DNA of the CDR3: TGTGCCAGCAGCTTACCGGCTAGCGGGGACACCGGGGAGCTGTTTTTT.

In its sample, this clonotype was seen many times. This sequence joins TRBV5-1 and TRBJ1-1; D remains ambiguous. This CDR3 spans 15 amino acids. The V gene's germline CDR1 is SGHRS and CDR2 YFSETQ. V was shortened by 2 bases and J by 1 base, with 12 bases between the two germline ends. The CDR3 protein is CASSLEPDGNTEAFF. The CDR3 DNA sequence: TGCGCCAGCAGCTTAGAACCGGACGGGAACACTGAAGCTTTCTTT.

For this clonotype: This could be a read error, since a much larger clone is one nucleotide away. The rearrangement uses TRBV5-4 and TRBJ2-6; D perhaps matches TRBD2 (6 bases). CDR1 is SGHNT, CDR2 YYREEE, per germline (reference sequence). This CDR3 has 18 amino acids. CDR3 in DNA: TGTGCCAGCAGCAGGCGGGGTCTTGCCAGCTCTGGGGCCAACGTCCTGTCTTTC. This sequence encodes CASSRRGLASSGANVLSF.

DNA for the CDR3: TGTGCCAGTAGTTTCCCGGGACAGGGAGGAAAACTGTTTTTT. As protein: CASSFPGQGGKLFF. The chain joins TRBV19 to TRBJ1-4; 9 bases align to TRBD1. Germline V lookup: CDR1 LNHDA, CDR2 SQIVND (reference sequence). This CDR3 is 14 amino acids long. V shed 5 bases, J shed 10 bases, and the junction held 8 bases outside the gene matches.

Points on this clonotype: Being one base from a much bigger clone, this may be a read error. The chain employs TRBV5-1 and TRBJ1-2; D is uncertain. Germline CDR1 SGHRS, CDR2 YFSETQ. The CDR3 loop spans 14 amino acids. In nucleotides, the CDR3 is TGCGCCAGCAGCTTCGGCACCACGGTCTATGGCTACCCCTTC. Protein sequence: CASSFGTTVYGYPF. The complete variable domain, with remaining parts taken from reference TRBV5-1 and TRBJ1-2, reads KAGVTQTPRYLIKTRGQQVTLSCSPISGHRSVSWYQQTPGQGLQFLFEYFSETQRNKGNFPGRFSGRQFSNSRSEMNVSTLELGDSALYLCASSFGTTVYGYPFGSGTRLTVV.

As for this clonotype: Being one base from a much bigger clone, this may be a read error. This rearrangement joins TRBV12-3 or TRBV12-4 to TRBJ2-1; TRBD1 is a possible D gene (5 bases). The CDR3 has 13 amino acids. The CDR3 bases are TGTGCCAGCGTTAAAGGGGCCTACAAAGAGCAGTTCTTC. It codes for CASVKGAYKEQFF.

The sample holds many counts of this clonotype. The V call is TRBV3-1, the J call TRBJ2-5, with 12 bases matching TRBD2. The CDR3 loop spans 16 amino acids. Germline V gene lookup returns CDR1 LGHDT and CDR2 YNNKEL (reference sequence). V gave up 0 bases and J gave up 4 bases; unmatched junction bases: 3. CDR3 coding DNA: TGTGCCAGCAGCCAAGATTCGACTAGCGGGGGAGAGACCCAGTACTTC. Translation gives CASSQDSTSGGETQYF.

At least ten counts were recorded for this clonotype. The CDR3 sequence is CASSLIAQGQSPLHF. The DNA for the CDR3 is TGTGCCAGCAGTCTTATAGCCCAGGGACAGTCACCCCTCCACTTT. This chain joins TRBV27 and TRBJ1-6, with TRBD1 matching 7 bases. CDR1 and CDR2 (germline): MNHEY, SMNVEV (reference sequence). This CDR3 region has 15 residues. Losses at the gene ends were 5 bases for V and 10 bases for J; bases not matched to a gene: 11.

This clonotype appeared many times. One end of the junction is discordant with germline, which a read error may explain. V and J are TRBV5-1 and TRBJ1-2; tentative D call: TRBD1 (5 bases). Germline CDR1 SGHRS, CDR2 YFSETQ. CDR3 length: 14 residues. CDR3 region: CASSLGQGAYGYTF. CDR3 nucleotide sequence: TGCGCCAGCAGTTTGGGCCAAGGGGCCTATGGCTACACCTTC.

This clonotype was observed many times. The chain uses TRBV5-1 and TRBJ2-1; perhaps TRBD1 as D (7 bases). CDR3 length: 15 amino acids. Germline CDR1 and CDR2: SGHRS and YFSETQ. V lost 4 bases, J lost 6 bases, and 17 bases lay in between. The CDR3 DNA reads TGCGCCAGCAGCCCCGACAGGGTGCGGGGCAATGAGCAGTTCTTC. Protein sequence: CASSPDRVRGNEQFF.

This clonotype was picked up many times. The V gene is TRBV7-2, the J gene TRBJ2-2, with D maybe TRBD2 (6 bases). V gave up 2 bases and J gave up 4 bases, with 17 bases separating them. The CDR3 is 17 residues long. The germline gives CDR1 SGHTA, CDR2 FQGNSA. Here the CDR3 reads CASSLKASVKSTGELFF. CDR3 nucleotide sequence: TGTGCCAGCAGCTTAAAGGCTAGCGTAAAATCCACCGGGGAGCTGTTTTTT. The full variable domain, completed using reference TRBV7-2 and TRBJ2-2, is GAGVSQSPSNKVTEKGKDVELRCDPISGHTALYWYRQSLGQGLEFLIYFQGNSAPDKSGLPSDRFSAERTGGSVSTLTIQRTQQEDSAVYLCASSLKASVKSTGELFFGEGSRLTVL.

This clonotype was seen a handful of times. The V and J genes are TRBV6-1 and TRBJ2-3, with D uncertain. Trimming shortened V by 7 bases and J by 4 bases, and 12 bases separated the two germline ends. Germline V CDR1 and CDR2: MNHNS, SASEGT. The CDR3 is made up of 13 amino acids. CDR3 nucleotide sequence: TGTGCCAGCATCCGTCAGGTACCAGATACGCAGTATTTT. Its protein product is CASIRQVPDTQYF.

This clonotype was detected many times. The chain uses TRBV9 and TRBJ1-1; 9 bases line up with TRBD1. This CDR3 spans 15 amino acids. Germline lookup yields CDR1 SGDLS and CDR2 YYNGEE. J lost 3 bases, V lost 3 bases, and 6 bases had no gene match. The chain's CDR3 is CASSARDREDTEAFF. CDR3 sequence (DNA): TGTGCCAGCAGCGCCCGGGACAGGGAAGACACTGAAGCTTTCTTT.

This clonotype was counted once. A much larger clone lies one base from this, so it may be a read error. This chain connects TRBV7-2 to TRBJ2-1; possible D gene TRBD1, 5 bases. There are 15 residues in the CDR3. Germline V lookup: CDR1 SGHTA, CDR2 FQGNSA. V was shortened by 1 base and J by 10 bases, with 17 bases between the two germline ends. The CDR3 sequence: CASSLGGRASGEQFF. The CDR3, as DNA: TGTGCCAGCAGCTTAGGCGGCAGGGCTTCAGGCGAGCAGTTCTTC.

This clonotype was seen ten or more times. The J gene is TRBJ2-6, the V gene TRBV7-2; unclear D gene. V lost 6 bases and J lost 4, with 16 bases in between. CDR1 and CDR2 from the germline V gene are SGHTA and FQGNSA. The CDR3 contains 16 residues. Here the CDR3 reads CASRRTFSAGANVLTF. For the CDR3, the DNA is TGTGCCAGCAGGCGGACGTTTTCTGCCGGGGCCAACGTCCTGACTTTC. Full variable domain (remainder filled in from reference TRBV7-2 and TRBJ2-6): GAGVSQSPSNKVTEKGKDVELRCDPISGHTALYWYRQSLGQGLEFLIYFQGNSAPDKSGLPSDRFSAERTGGSVSTLTIQRTQQEDSAVYLCASRRTFSAGANVLTFGAGSRLTVL.

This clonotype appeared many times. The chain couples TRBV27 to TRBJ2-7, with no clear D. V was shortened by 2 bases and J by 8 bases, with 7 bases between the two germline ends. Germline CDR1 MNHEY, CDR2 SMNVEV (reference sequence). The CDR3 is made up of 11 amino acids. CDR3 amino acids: CASSLGSKQYF. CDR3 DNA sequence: TGTGCCAGCAGTTTAGGGTCTAAGCAGTACTTC.

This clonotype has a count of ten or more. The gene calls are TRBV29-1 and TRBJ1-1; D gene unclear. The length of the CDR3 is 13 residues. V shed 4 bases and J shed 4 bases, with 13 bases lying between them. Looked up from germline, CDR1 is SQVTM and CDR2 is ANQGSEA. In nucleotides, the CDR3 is TGCAGCGTTGGGAGGGCGTCGGGCACTGAAGCTTTCTTT. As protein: CSVGRASGTEAFF. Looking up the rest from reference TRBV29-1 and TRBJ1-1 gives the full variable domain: SAVISQKPSRDICQRGTSLTIQCQVDSQVTMMFWYRQQPGQSLTLIATANQGSEATYESGFVIDKFPISRPNLTFSTLTVSNMSPEDSSIYLCSVGRASGTEAFFGQGTRLTVV.

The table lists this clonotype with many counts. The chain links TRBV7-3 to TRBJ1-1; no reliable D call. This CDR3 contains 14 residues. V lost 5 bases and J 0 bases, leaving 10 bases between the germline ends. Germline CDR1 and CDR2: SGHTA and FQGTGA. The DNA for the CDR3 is TGTGCCAGCAGCGGAGGGCAGATGAACACTGAAGCTTTCTTT. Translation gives CASSGGQMNTEAFF.

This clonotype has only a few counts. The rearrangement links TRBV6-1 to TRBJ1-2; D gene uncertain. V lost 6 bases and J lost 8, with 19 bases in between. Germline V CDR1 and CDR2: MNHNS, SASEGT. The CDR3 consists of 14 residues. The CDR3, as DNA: TGTGCCAGCAGCCTTGGGGAGGGTCCTCTCGGCTACACCTTC. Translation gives CASSLGEGPLGYTF.

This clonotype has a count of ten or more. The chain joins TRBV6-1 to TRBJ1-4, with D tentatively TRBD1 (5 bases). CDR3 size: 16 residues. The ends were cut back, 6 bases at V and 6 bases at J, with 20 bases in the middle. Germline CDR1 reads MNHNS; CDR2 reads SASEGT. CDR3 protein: CASRKGSSALYEKLFF. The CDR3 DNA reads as TGTGCCAGCAGGAAGGGGTCTAGCGCCCTTTATGAAAAACTGTTTTTT.